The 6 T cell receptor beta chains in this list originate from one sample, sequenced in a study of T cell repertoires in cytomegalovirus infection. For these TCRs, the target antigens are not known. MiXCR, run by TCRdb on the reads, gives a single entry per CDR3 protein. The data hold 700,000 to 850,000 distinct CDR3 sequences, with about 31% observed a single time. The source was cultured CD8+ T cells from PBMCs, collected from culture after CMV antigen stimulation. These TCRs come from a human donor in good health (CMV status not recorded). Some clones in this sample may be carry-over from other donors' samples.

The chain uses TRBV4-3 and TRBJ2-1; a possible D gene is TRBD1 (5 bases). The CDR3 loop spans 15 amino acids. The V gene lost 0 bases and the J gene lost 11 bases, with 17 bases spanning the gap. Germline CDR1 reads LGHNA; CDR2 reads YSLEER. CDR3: CASSQDIRRVNQQFF. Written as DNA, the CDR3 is TGCGCCAGCAGCCAAGATATCCGCAGGGTCAACCAGCAGTTCTTC.

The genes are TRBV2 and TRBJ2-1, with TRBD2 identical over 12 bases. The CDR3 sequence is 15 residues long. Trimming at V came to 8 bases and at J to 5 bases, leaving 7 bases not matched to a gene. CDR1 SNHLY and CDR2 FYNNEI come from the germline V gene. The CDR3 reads CASHPSGGADNEQFF. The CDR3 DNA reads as TGTGCCAGCCACCCTAGCGGGGGGGCGGACAATGAGCAGTTCTTC.

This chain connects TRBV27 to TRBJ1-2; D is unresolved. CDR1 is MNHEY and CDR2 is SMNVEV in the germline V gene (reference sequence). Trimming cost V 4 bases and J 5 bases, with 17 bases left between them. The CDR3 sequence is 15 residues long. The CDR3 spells CASSSGSGRNYGYTF. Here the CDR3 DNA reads TGTGCCAGCAGTTCGGGCTCGGGTAGGAATTATGGCTACACCTTC.

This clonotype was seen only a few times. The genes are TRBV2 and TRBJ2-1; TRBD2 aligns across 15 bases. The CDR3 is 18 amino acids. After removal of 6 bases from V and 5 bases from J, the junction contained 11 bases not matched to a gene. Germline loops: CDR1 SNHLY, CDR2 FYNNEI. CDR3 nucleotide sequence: TGTGCCAGCAGGGACGGACTAGCGGGGGGGCCGATCAACAATGAGCAGTTCTTC. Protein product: CASRDGLAGGPINNEQFF.

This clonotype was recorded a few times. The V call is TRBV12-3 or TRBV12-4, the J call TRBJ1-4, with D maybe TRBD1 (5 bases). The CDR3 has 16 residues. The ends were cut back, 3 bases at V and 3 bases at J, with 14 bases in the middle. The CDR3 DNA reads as TGTGCCAGCAGTTTCATTGGGGGTTCGGCTAATGAAAAACTGTTTTTT. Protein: CASSFIGGSANEKLFF.

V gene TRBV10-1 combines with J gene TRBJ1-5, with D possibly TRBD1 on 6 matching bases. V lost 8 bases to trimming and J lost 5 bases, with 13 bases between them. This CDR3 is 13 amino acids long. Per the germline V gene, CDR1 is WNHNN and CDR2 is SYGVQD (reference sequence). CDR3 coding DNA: TGCGCCAGCGCGTGGGAGGGGGATCAGCCCCAGCATTTT. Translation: CASAWEGDQPQHF.